This TCR beta chain was observed in a study of T cell repertoires in cytomegalovirus infection. Study details: The public TCR beta signatures pointed to both CMV infection and matching HLA type.

The CDR3 runs 16 residues. Germline CDR1 WNHNN, CDR2 SYGVQD (reference sequence). V gave up 0 bases and J gave up 3 bases; unmatched junction bases: 6. Using its own MiXCR run on the reads, TCRdb lists one record per CDR3 protein. The table records around 260,000 distinct CDR3 sequences, roughly 10% of them present only once. Study results and caveats: Carriage of CMV together with the relevant HLA was identifiable through cumulative public TCR beta family frequency. It was HLA-C-restricted CMV-specific TCR beta clonotypes that dominated the response ex vivo.

The sample holds many counts of this clonotype. Its antigen is not known. The sequence came from a human donor in good health (CMV status not recorded). Some clones in this sample may be carry-over from other donors' samples. This rearrangement joins TRBV10-1 to TRBJ2-7, with 9 positions matching TRBD2. Sequencing was done on a sample of PBMCs. The CDR3 DNA follows: TGCGCCAGCAGTGAGTCGACGTCTAGCGGGATCTACGAGCAGTACTTC. The encoded protein is CASSESTSSGIYEQYF.